The 27 T cell receptor beta chains in this list originate from one sample, sequenced in a study of tumor-infiltrating lymphocytes in primary liver carcinoma. From approximately 500 ng total RNA, TCR beta cDNA was generated with a primer in the constant region. Slightly modified ARM-PCR, run as three nested multiplex PCR rounds, produced the TCR beta libraries. Each of the first two PCR rounds ran approximately 10 cycles with TRBV1-TRBV30 forward and C-beta reverse primers. TCRdb used MiXCR to reprocess the multiplex PCR reads, holding one entry per CDR3 protein. The table shows about 350,000 distinct CDR3 sequences, with less than 65% occurring only once. RNA was extracted from whole blood without cell sorting, alongside germline DNA. Sequencing used peripheral blood. The receptors here all came from a man between 40 and 49 years old with primary liver carcinoma and hepatitis B virus infection.

Concerning this clonotype: Compared with germline, one end of the junction differs, possibly owing to a read error. The CDR3 spells CASSLDRVSKNVQYF. The CDR3 nucleotides read TGTGCCAGCAGCTTAGACCGTGTATCCAAAAACGTTCAGTACTTC. The chain uses TRBV11-2 and TRBJ2-4; D remains unclear. Germline V lookup: CDR1 SGHAT, CDR2 FQNNGV. This CDR3 contains 15 residues. The full variable domain, its missing parts supplied by reference TRBV11-2 and TRBJ2-4, is EAGVAQSPRYKIIEKRQSVAFWCNPISGHATLYWYQQILGQGPKLLIQFQNNGVVDDSQLPKDRFSAERLKGVDSTLKIQPAKLEDSAVYLCASSLDRVSKNVQYFGAGTRLSVL.

As regards this clonotype: One end of the junction does not line up with germline, which may come from a read error. The chain has TRBV5-5 and TRBJ2-2, with D perhaps TRBD2 (6 bases). This CDR3 comprises 15 residues. Per germline, CDR1 SGHKS and CDR2 YYEKEE (reference sequence). DNA for the CDR3: TGTGGCAGCAGCCTTGCACGCGGGAACACCGGGGAGCTGCTTTTT. This gives the protein CGSSLARGNTGELLF. Supplemented by reference TRBV5-5 and TRBJ2-2, the full variable domain reads DAGVTQSPTHLIKTRGQQVTLRCSPISGHKSVSWYQQVLGQGPQFIFQYYEKEERGRGNFPDRFSARQFPNYSSELNVNALLLGDSALYLCGSSLARGNTGELLFGEGSRLTVL.

This clonotype was picked up many times. The V call is TRBV6-2 or TRBV6-3, the J call TRBJ2-7; D may be TRBD2 (6 bases). Germline lookup yields CDR1 MNHEY and CDR2 SVGEGT. This CDR3 comprises 14 residues. Between the trimmed V and J ends, which lost 4 bases and 3 bases, there was a span of 13 bases. CDR3: CASSWGRGNYEQYF. As DNA, the CDR3 is TGTGCCAGCAGTTGGGGCCGGGGGAACTACGAGCAGTACTTC.

The chain has TRBV6-5 and TRBJ1-1; D perhaps matches TRBD1 (6 bases). The CDR3 runs 11 residues. Trimming cost V 11 bases and J 4 bases, with 11 bases left between them. CDR1 is MNHEY and CDR2 is SVGAGI in the germline V gene. For the CDR3, the DNA is TGTGCCGGCAAAGGGGGCACTGAAGCTTTCTTT. This encodes CAGKGGTEAFF.

With regard to this clonotype: This may stem from a read error, because a much larger clone lies one nucleotide away. V is TRBV29-1 and J is TRBJ2-1; possibly TRBD2 for D (5 bases). The ends were cut back, 6 bases at V and 11 bases at J, with 11 bases in the middle. The CDR3 has 10 residues. Germline V lookup: CDR1 SQVTM, CDR2 ANQGSEA. This chain's CDR3 is CSVGGPKQFF. In nucleotides, the CDR3 is TGCAGCGTCGGAGGACCGAAGCAGTTCTTC.

V is TRBV6-6 and J is TRBJ2-7, with 11 bases that match TRBD1. The CDR3 is 15 residues long. Germline V gene data show CDR1 as MNHNY and CDR2 as SVGAGI (reference sequence). V lost 1 base and J lost 11; bases outside the gene matches: 10. CDR3 sequence reads: CASSYLGQGGYDEYF. For the CDR3, the DNA is TGTGCCAGCAGTTACTTGGGACAGGGGGGCTACGATGAGTACTTC.

This chain connects TRBV7-9 to TRBJ2-2; tentatively, D is TRBD1 (5 bases). The CDR3 covers 18 residues. Germline assignment: CDR1 SEHNR and CDR2 FQNEAQ (reference sequence). The V end was cut by 0 bases, the J end by 6 bases, with 20 bases between. The CDR3 bases are TGTGCCAGCAGCTTAGCAGGGGCAGGGCGTTCCGAGGCCGGGGAGCTGTTTTTT. As protein: CASSLAGAGRSEAGELFF.

Of note for this clonotype: The junction does not match germline at one end; this may be a read error. This chain joins TRBV6-2 or TRBV6-3 and TRBJ2-2, with 11 bases that match TRBD2. CDR1 and CDR2 (germline): MNHEY, SVGEGT. The CDR3 loop spans 18 amino acids. CDR3 in DNA: TGTGTCAGCAGTTACTTACTAGCGGGAGAGTTTGCAACCGGGGAGCTGTTTTTT. Its translation: CVSSYLLAGEFATGELFF.

As for this clonotype: An end of the junction differs from the germline gene, which may be a read error. CDR3 loop: CASSLAHPTYSSPLHF. CDR3 sequence (DNA): TGTGCCAGCAGTTTAGCGCACCCCACTTATAGTTCACCCCTCCACTTT. The V call is TRBV12-3 or TRBV12-4, the J call TRBJ1-6; D uncertain. The CDR3 covers 16 residues.

The V call is TRBV4-1, the J call TRBJ1-5, with TRBD1 matching 7 bases. The trim removed 4 bases at V and 4 bases at J, leaving 10 bases unmatched. This CDR3 comprises 16 residues. Germline assignment: CDR1 MGHRA and CDR2 YSYEKL. CDR3: CASSPGGAFSNQPQHF. In DNA, the CDR3 is TGCGCCAGCAGCCCAGGGGGGGCTTTCAGTAATCAGCCCCAGCATTTT.

On this clonotype: The conserved phenylalanine or tryptophan normally closing the CDR3 is absent here, so this likely arose from a read error. CDR3 bases: TGTGCCAGCAGCCCTGGGACTAGTCAGCATAATGAGCAGTTCTTA. As protein: CASSPGTSQHNEQFL. The chain employs TRBV11-3 and TRBJ2-1, with 8 bases that match TRBD2. After removal of 5 bases from V and 7 bases from J, the junction contained 10 bases not matched to a gene. The CDR3 contains 15 residues. CDR1 SGHNT and CDR2 YENEEA come from the germline V gene.

Notes on this clonotype: One end of the junction varies from germline; a read error may be responsible. The CDR3 nucleotides read TGTGCCATCAGTTACTCCCTAGCGGCCCTGGGAGATATGCAGTATTTT. Translating it yields CAISYSLAALGDMQYF. The chain is built from TRBV6-5 and TRBJ2-3, with 7 bases matching TRBD2. Germline values: CDR1 MNHEY, CDR2 SVGAGI. The CDR3 loop spans 16 amino acids.

This clonotype was detected a few times. V usage is TRBV6-6 and J usage is TRBJ2-1, with TRBD2 matching 9 bases. Germline V gene sequence: CDR1 MNHNY, CDR2 SVGAGI (reference sequence). This CDR3 region has 17 residues. With V trimmed by 2 bases and J by 1 base, 6 bases remained unmatched. As DNA, the CDR3 is TGTGCCAGCAGTTACACCCCTAGCGGGACGTCCTACAATGAGCAGTTCTTC. Protein product: CASSYTPSGTSYNEQFF.

As regards this clonotype: A much larger clone is a single base away; this may be a read error. V and J are TRBV6-6 and TRBJ1-2; D is possibly TRBD1 (5 bases). Germline loops: CDR1 MNHNY, CDR2 SVGAGI (reference sequence). This CDR3 comprises 15 residues. This CDR3 is CVSSYSRTSRDLATF. The CDR3 nucleotides read TGTGTCAGCAGTTACTCCCGGACATCACGGGATTTGGCCACCTTC.

This sequence joins TRBV5-1 and TRBJ1-1; a weak D match, TRBD1 (6 bases). Germline CDR1 SGHRS, CDR2 YFSETQ. Trimming shortened V by 1 base and J by 0 bases, and 10 bases separated the two germline ends. The CDR3 covers 15 residues. The CDR3 spells CASSLTGQLNTEAFF. The CDR3 nucleotides are TGCGCCAGCAGCTTGACAGGACAGCTGAACACTGAAGCTTTCTTT.

The rearrangement links TRBV11-3 to TRBJ2-1; tentative D call: TRBD1 (5 bases). V dropped 11 bases and J dropped 9 bases, with 17 bases sitting between them. The CDR3 consists of 12 residues. CDR1 and CDR2 from the germline V gene are SGHNT and YENEEA. The CDR3 here is CAGGFERGEQFF. The CDR3 DNA reads as TGTGCCGGCGGCTTTGAAAGGGGTGAGCAGTTCTTC.

A word on this clonotype: Being one base from a much bigger clone, this may be a read error. V usage is TRBV6-2 or TRBV6-3 and J usage is TRBJ2-1; 15 bases align to TRBD2. This CDR3 contains 19 residues. Per germline, CDR1 MNHEY and CDR2 SVGEGT. CDR3 protein: CASSPLGLAGGPAYNELFF. CDR3 in DNA: TGTGCCAGCAGTCCCCTCGGACTAGCGGGAGGGCCGGCCTACAATGAGCTGTTCTTC.

On this clonotype itself: A clone one base away is much larger, so this may be a read error. CDR3 sequence: CASSRVVTEQPQHF. The CDR3 nucleotides are TGTGCCAGCAGCCGGGTCGTGACAGAGCAGCCCCAGCATTTT. The rearrangement uses TRBV6-5 and TRBJ1-5; maybe TRBD1 (5 bases). V lost 6 bases to trimming and J lost 7 bases, with 16 bases between them. The CDR3 sequence is 14 residues long. From germline, CDR1 is MNHEY and CDR2 SVGAGI.

This clonotype was found many times. The chain carries TRBV11-2 and TRBJ2-7; 9 nucleotides align to TRBD2. V was pared by 5 bases and J by 6 bases, with 8 bases of the junction left unmatched. CDR1 SGHAT and CDR2 FQNNGV come from the germline V gene. CDR3 length: 14 amino acids. CDR3 sequence (DNA): TGTGCCAGCAGCACCAGAGTAGCGGGAGTCGAGCAGTACTTC. Amino acid sequence: CASSTRVAGVEQYF.

This clonotype was observed a handful of times. Just one base apart from a much larger clone, this may be a read error. The V call is TRBV11-2, the J call TRBJ1-5; D is unresolved. Germline CDR1 and CDR2: SGHAT and FQNNGV. This CDR3 comprises 15 residues. CDR3 protein: CANSLGRLSNQPQHF. The CDR3, as DNA: TGTGCCAACAGCTTAGGGAGGTTAAGCAATCAGCCCCAGCATTTT.

Comment on this clonotype: The junction and the germline gene differ at one end; a read error may be behind it. The chain is built from TRBV11-2 and TRBJ2-7; tentative D call: TRBD2 (7 bases). Germline V gene sequence: CDR1 SGHAT, CDR2 FQNNGV. The CDR3 is made up of 16 amino acids. The CDR3 region is CASSYTSGRGAYEHYF. The CDR3 DNA sequence: TGTGCCAGCAGCTACACTAGTGGGAGGGGGGCCTACGAGCACTACTTC.

About this clonotype itself: The junction does not match germline at one end; this may be a read error. Here the CDR3 reads CASSYLPPDRAGHGNQPQHF. Here the CDR3 DNA reads TGTGCTAGCAGTTACCTCCCCCCGGACAGGGCAGGACACGGCAATCAGCCCCAGCATTTT. The chain employs TRBV6-6 and TRBJ1-5, with 8 bases aligning to TRBD1. CDR3 length: 20 amino acids. CDR1 is MNHNY and CDR2 is SVGAGI in the germline V gene (reference sequence).

In the case of this clonotype: A much larger clonotype is one base distant, so this may be a read error. The chain employs TRBV12-3 or TRBV12-4 and TRBJ2-7; possibly TRBD1 for D (6 bases). There are 15 residues in the CDR3. The ends were cut back, 6 bases at V and 0 bases at J, with 15 bases in the middle. This chain's CDR3 is CASSQRDKFSYEQYF. The CDR3 nucleotides are TGTGCCAGCAGCCAACGGGACAAATTCTCCTACGAGCAGTACTTC.

A note on this clonotype: A much larger clone sits a single nucleotide away, making a read error possible. V and J are TRBV6-2 or TRBV6-3 and TRBJ2-1, with 7 bases lining up with TRBD2. The CDR3 runs 14 residues. Germline loops: CDR1 MNHEY, CDR2 SVGEGT. V shed 11 bases and J 6 bases; nucleotides not matched to a gene: 13. This CDR3 is CAGIEGGPLNEQFF. CDR3 DNA sequence: TGTGCCGGCATAGAGGGAGGGCCTCTCAATGAGCAGTTCTTC.

About this clonotype itself: A read error may produce the germline difference seen at one junction end. The V and J genes are TRBV11-2 and TRBJ2-7; D not resolved. The CDR3 is 12 residues long. Germline assignment: CDR1 SGHAT and CDR2 FQNNGV. The CDR3 DNA follows: TGTGTCAGCAGCTTAGAACGAAGGGAGCAGTACTTC. Translating gives CVSSLERREQYF. Full variable domain (missing parts from reference TRBV11-2 and TRBJ2-7): EAGVAQSPRYKIIEKRQSVAFWCNPISGHATLYWYQQILGQGPKLLIQFQNNGVVDDSQLPKDRFSAERLKGVDSTLKIQPAKLEDSAVYLCVSSLERREQYFGPGTRLTVT.

The chain carries TRBV11-3 and TRBJ2-2, with unresolved D. V lost 9 bases, J lost 5 bases, and 19 bases lay in between. The CDR3 length is 15 residues. Germline lookup yields CDR1 SGHNT and CDR2 YENEEA. CDR3 region: CARSRLKPITGELFF. The DNA for the CDR3 is TGTGCCAGGTCGCGCCTTAAACCCATTACCGGGGAGCTGTTTTTT.

This clonotype came up many times. The chain couples TRBV12-3 or TRBV12-4 to TRBJ2-1; 8 bases map to TRBD2. This CDR3 region has 16 residues. V lost 2 bases, J lost 6 bases, and 9 bases stayed unmatched. The CDR3 region has the DNA TGTGCCAGCAGTTTAAAGACGGGAGGGCCCGGCAATGAGCAGTTCTTC. Residues: CASSLKTGGPGNEQFF.